This T cell receptor (beta chain) was sequenced for a study of T-cell memory formation after mild COVID-19. Across the whole study: TCR clusters largely stayed donor specific.

The study, taken as a whole, reports: Some clones that responded were present in memory (sampled pre-infection), which suggests cross-reactive memory joined.

The V gene's germline CDR1 is LNHDA and CDR2 SQIVND (reference sequence). V lost 5 bases, J lost 3 bases, and 20 bases lay in between. The CDR3 runs to 16 residues. Remarks on this clonotype: Antigen specificity is unknown.

Sample barcodes and UMIs were carried by the TCR alpha and TCR beta cDNA libraries that 5'RACE generated with constant-segment primers. TCRdb recomputed calls from the 5' RACE reads with MiXCR, one row per CDR3 protein. The table lists under 150,000 distinct CDR3 sequences, over 20% of them singletons. This clonotype originated in a man between 18 and 35 years old who had mild COVID-19 (a few samples of this study predate the infection). Cell type and time point are not known. The sequenced material came from PBMCs or a T cell subset sorted from them (not recorded which). The J gene is TRBJ2-7, the V gene TRBV19; possible D gene TRBD2, 5 bases. CDR3 sequence: CASSAPSGGQLYEQYF. CDR3 DNA sequence: TGTGCCAGTAGTGCCCCATCTGGCGGGCAGCTCTACGAGCAGTACTTC.